Given below is one T cell receptor (beta chain) in context. The sample belongs to a study of blood T cell repertoires in COVID-19. At the level of the study: Acute and convalescent COVID-19 samples came from the United States, Italy and Spain.

Original data processing: Estimated nucleated cell counts came from reference gene primer amplification. Measured with immunoSEQ multiplex PCR; TCRdb has only the in-frame clones, and not every one. D and trimming were read from the DNA, whereas the V and J calls and clone size are those reported in that table. The data contain tens of thousands of clones, roughly 90% of them singletons. V was pared by 5 bases and J by 4 bases, with 10 bases of the junction left unmatched. Germline CDR1 and CDR2: SGHNT and YENEEA. CDR3 length: 16 amino acids. The gene calls are TRBV11-3 and TRBJ2-2, with 7 bases fitting TRBD1. Sequences were obtained from peripheral blood. The TCR comes from a woman aged 60-75 years with acute or convalescent COVID-19. As DNA, the CDR3 is TGTGCCAGCAGCCCCCTGGGACAGCTAACCACCGGGGAGCTGTTTTTT. This sequence encodes CASSPLGQLTTGELFF.